These T cell receptor beta chains were read from a single sample in a study of T-cell reconstitution after alpha-beta-depleted transplantation in children. TCRdb reprocessed the PCR reads with MiXCR, giving one entry per CDR3 protein. The sample includes around 200,000 distinct CDR3 sequences, 8.5% to 10% of them seen just once. The sequenced sample was PBMCs from the stem cell graft donor, obtained from the stem cell graft. The source of these receptors is a human donor who donated a stem cell graft to a child with acute lymphoblastic leukemia. Each CDR3 is given with its conserved first and last residue. The order of the fields is V gene, J gene, clone size, D gene, CDR3 protein, CDR3 DNA. D genes are given only for firm matches. The size entry is marked missing in some rows and otherwise reads once, few, many or a size class.

TRBV7-9,TRBJ1-1,NA,NA,CASSGDTYTEAFF,TGTGCCAGCAGTGGCGACACCTACACTGAAGCTTTCTTT
TRBV18,TRBJ1-4,NA,NA,CASSPIVEDGKLFF,TGTGCCAGCTCACCAATAGTAGAAGACGGAAAACTGTTTTTT
TRBV6-6,TRBJ2-3,medium-sized,NA,CASSYTGIQGDTQYF,TGTGCCAGCAGTTATACAGGGATTCAGGGAGATACGCAGTATTTT
TRBV3-1,TRBJ1-1,NA,NA,CASSQDSSSWGLEAFF,TGTGCCAGCAGCCAAGATTCGAGTTCGTGGGGACTTGAAGCTTTCTTT
TRBV27,TRBJ2-1,few,NA,CASRTGTEYNEQFF,TGTGCCAGCAGAACCGGGACGGAATACAATGAGCAGTTCTTC
TRBV5-1,TRBJ1-2,few,NA,CASNREPPTYGYTF,TGCGCCAGCAACAGGGAGCCCCCTACCTATGGCTACACCTTC
TRBV9,TRBJ2-1,few,NA,CASSVVRVGGEQFF,TGTGCCAGCAGCGTAGTGAGGGTGGGGGGTGAGCAGTTCTTC
TRBV6-2/TRBV6-3,TRBJ2-1,many,NA,CASSREGTPYNEQFF,TGTGCCAGCAGTCGAGAAGGGACTCCATACAATGAGCAGTTCTTC
TRBV7-2,TRBJ1-2,few,NA,CASSLDVPGYTF,TGTGCCAGCAGCTTAGATGTTCCTGGCTACACCTTC
TRBV7-2,TRBJ2-5,NA,NA,CASSLDLRREQETQYF,TGTGCCAGCAGCTTAGACCTCCGAAGGGAACAAGAGACCCAGTACTTC